These 32 T cell receptor beta chains share one sample of origin, sequenced in a study of T cells in Graves' hyperthyroidism and ophthalmopathy. What was amplified from RNA transcripts were TCR beta CDR3 regions. RT-PCR in the first round (using the HTBI primer set) targeted the TCR CDR3. TCRdb independently ran MiXCR on the multiplex PCR reads; one entry per CDR3 protein. The sample shows about 160,000 distinct CDR3 sequences, 9.4% of them seen only once. The sequencing input was blood. Receptors originate from a woman between 18 and 29 years old with Graves' hyperthyroidism that later progressed to Graves' ophthalmopathy.

This clonotype was counted ten times or more. The rearrangement links TRBV27 to TRBJ2-3; maybe TRBD2 (6 bases). CDR3 length equals 14 residues. V was pared by 6 bases and J by 5 bases, with 15 bases between. Germline V gene sequence: CDR1 MNHEY, CDR2 SMNVEV (reference sequence). Here the CDR3 DNA reads TGTGCCAGCAGCTCGACGGGGGTCGGAGATACGCAGTATTTT. This sequence encodes CASSSTGVGDTQYF.

This clonotype was detected only a few times. The chain couples TRBV4-1 to TRBJ2-7, with TRBD2 matching 11 bases. The V gene end was trimmed by 2 bases and the J gene end by 6 bases; junction bases not matched to a gene: 3. Germline CDR1 is MGHRA and CDR2 is YSYEKL. The CDR3 runs 14 residues. The CDR3 DNA sequence: TGCGCCAGCAGCCAATATACTAGCGGGAGCGAGCAGTACTTC. This encodes CASSQYTSGSEQYF.

The chain is built from TRBV6-5 and TRBJ2-1, with D possibly being TRBD2 (7 bases). V was trimmed by 3 bases and J by 7 bases, leaving 16 bases between them. This CDR3 contains 15 residues. Germline-derived CDR1 and CDR2 are MNHEY and SVGAGI. CDR3 residues: CASSYEGGLGNEQFF. The CDR3, as DNA: TGTGCCAGCAGTTATGAGGGGGGGCTGGGGAATGAGCAGTTCTTC.

Comment on this clonotype: This may be a read error, as it is one base from a much larger clone. The rearrangement joins TRBV7-9 to TRBJ1-3; no definite D call. The CDR3 runs 14 residues. The V gene's germline CDR1 is SEHNR and CDR2 FQNEAQ (reference sequence). Written as DNA, the CDR3 is TGTGCCAGCAGCCCAGCTGAATATGGAAACATCATATATTTT. Its translation is CASSPAEYGNIIYF.

This clonotype was detected ten times or more. J is TRBJ1-1 and V is TRBV5-1, with TRBD1 matching over 10 bases. J was trimmed by 4 bases and V by 2 bases; bases with no gene match: 14. The CDR3 is made up of 18 amino acids. CDR1 SGHRS and CDR2 YFSETQ come from the germline V gene. The CDR3, as DNA: TGCGCCAGCAGCTTTCTGGGACAGGGGAGGTGGGCAGTCACTGAAGCTTTCTTT. Residues: CASSFLGQGRWAVTEAFF. The entire variable domain, with the rest obtained from reference TRBV5-1 and TRBJ1-1, is as follows: KAGVTQTPRYLIKTRGQQVTLSCSPISGHRSVSWYQQTPGQGLQFLFEYFSETQRNKGNFPGRFSGRQFSNSRSEMNVSTLELGDSALYLCASSFLGQGRWAVTEAFFGQGTRLTVV.

This clonotype was seen ten or more times. The V call is TRBV12-3 or TRBV12-4, the J call TRBJ2-7; TRBD1 aligns across 10 bases. Unmatched junction bases numbered 5, after V lost 3 bases and J lost 6 bases. The CDR3 extends over 14 amino acids. The CDR3 coding sequence is TGTGCCAGCAGTTTTCTGGGACAGGGGTCCGAGCAGTACTTC. This codes for CASSFLGQGSEQYF.

The chain combines TRBV6-1 with TRBJ2-7; no reliable D call. V shed 6 bases and J shed 3 bases, with 12 bases lying between them. Germline V gene lookup returns CDR1 MNHNS and CDR2 SASEGT. The CDR3 spans 13 residues. CDR3 amino acids: CASSRQFFYEQYF. The DNA of the CDR3 is TGTGCCAGCAGCCGACAATTTTTCTACGAGCAGTACTTC.

This clonotype was recorded at least ten times. The chain has TRBV28 and TRBJ1-1; D is unclear. V gave up 4 bases and J gave up 8 bases, with 11 bases separating them. This CDR3 spans 12 amino acids. CDR1 is MDHEN, CDR2 SYDVKM, per germline. The CDR3 spells CASSSTVLEAFF. The CDR3 nucleotides read TGTGCCAGCAGTTCGACCGTCCTAGAAGCTTTCTTT.

J is TRBJ2-6 and V is TRBV20-1; weak D call: TRBD2 (6 bases). The CDR3 consists of 15 residues. Germline-derived CDR1 and CDR2 are DFQATT and SNEGSKA (reference sequence). Trimming cost V 7 bases and J 4 bases, with 17 bases left between them. The chain's CDR3 is CSVRGRGSGANVLTF. For the CDR3, the DNA is TGCAGTGTGCGGGGCCGAGGATCCGGGGCCAACGTCCTGACTTTC.

This clonotype was seen repeatedly, ten times or more. The gene calls are TRBV2 and TRBJ1-1; 7 nucleotides agree with TRBD1. This CDR3 is 14 amino acids long. CDR1 is SNHLY, CDR2 FYNNEI, per germline. The ends lost 3 bases at V and 1 base at J; junction bases unmatched: 2. CDR3 amino acids: CASSEPGGNTEAFF. Here the CDR3 DNA reads TGTGCCAGCAGTGAGCCAGGGGGGAACACTGAAGCTTTCTTT. The full variable domain, its missing parts supplied by reference TRBV2 and TRBJ1-1, is EPEVTQTPSHQVTQMGQEVILRCVPISNHLYFYWYRQILGQKVEFLVSFYNNEISEKSEIFDDQFSVERPDGSNFTLKIRSTKLEDSAMYFCASSEPGGNTEAFFGQGTRLTVV.

This clonotype was counted ten times or more. J is TRBJ2-5 and V is TRBV18; 9 bases agree with TRBD1. Germline-derived CDR1 and CDR2 are KGHSH and LQKENI. The CDR3 sequence is 14 residues long. J lost 5 bases, V lost 5 bases, and 6 bases had no gene match. The CDR3 sequence is CASSATGTGETQYF. In DNA form, the CDR3 reads TGTGCCAGCTCAGCTACCGGGACAGGGGAGACCCAGTACTTC.

The table lists this clonotype with many counts. V usage is TRBV19 and J usage is TRBJ1-2, with D maybe TRBD1 (6 bases). This CDR3 has 13 amino acids. Trimming pared 7 bases from V and 8 bases from J, leaving 17 bases between. CDR1 is LNHDA, CDR2 SQIVND, per germline (reference sequence). The CDR3 is CASNREGIGGYTF. The CDR3 nucleotides are TGTGCCAGTAACAGGGAGGGGATCGGAGGCTACACCTTC.

This clonotype was counted at least ten times. The chain has TRBV6-1 and TRBJ2-3; 8 bases match TRBD1. Unmatched junction bases numbered 4, after V lost 6 bases and J lost 2 bases. The V gene's germline CDR1 is MNHNS and CDR2 SASEGT. This CDR3 comprises 14 residues. The CDR3 DNA reads as TGTGCCAGCAGCCGGGACAGGTTCACAGATACGCAGTATTTT. As protein: CASSRDRFTDTQYF.

Remarks on this clonotype: It may be a read error: a sequence one base away is much more abundant. The genes are TRBV9 and TRBJ2-2; D tentatively fits TRBD1 or TRBD2 (5 bases each). This CDR3 comprises 15 residues. Trimming removed 0 bases at V and 6 bases at J, with 12 bases between. Germline-derived CDR1 and CDR2 are SGDLS and YYNGEE. The CDR3 sequence: CASSVAGPAAGELFF. As DNA, the CDR3 is TGTGCCAGCAGCGTAGCAGGGCCAGCGGCCGGGGAGCTGTTTTTT.

The sample holds many counts of this clonotype. This sequence joins TRBV6-1 and TRBJ1-6; no reliable D call. The CDR3 is made up of 14 amino acids. V was trimmed by 6 bases and J by 0 bases, leaving 6 bases between them. Germline assignment: CDR1 MNHNS and CDR2 SASEGT. The CDR3 DNA is TGTGCCAGCAGAGAACCCTCCTATAATTCACCCCTCCACTTT. Encoded protein: CASREPSYNSPLHF.

This clonotype occurred many times. The rearrangement uses TRBV7-3 and TRBJ2-1; possible D gene TRBD1, 6 bases. Trimming stripped 3 bases from V and 3 bases from J, with 12 bases between. The germline CDR1 and CDR2 sequences are SGHTA and FQGTGA. CDR3 length: 15 residues. The CDR3, as DNA: TGTGCCAGCAGCTTCAGCGAGGGGGACTACAATGAGCAGTTCTTC. Its translation is CASSFSEGDYNEQFF.

This clonotype was seen repeatedly, ten times or more. V is TRBV27 and J is TRBJ1-6; 8 positions match TRBD1. This CDR3 has 15 amino acids. Germline-derived CDR1 and CDR2 are MNHEY and SMNVEV (reference sequence). V gave up 5 bases and J gave up 6 bases; unmatched junction bases: 6. The CDR3 DNA reads as TGTGCCAGCAGTCCCGGGACAGGAATTAATTCACCCCTCCACTTT. Translation gives CASSPGTGINSPLHF.

This clonotype was detected many times. The chain has TRBV6-1 and TRBJ2-7, with TRBD1 matching 10 bases. Trimming removed 5 bases from V and 6 bases from J; junction bases left unmatched: 13. The CDR3 consists of 16 residues. Germline CDR1 is MNHNS and CDR2 is SASEGT. The CDR3 DNA reads as TGTGCCAGCAGTTCTAATACTGGGACAGGGGCTTCCGAGCAGTACTTC. It yields the protein CASSSNTGTGASEQYF.

In this sample, this clonotype turned up many times. V gene TRBV12-3 or TRBV12-4 combines with J gene TRBJ1-5, with D uncertain. CDR3 size: 13 residues. V was trimmed by 2 bases and J by 4 bases, leaving 6 bases between them. The CDR3 region has the DNA TGTGCCAGCAGTTTATGGCAAAATCAGCCCCAGCATTTT. It specifies CASSLWQNQPQHF.

The V call is TRBV11-1, the J call TRBJ2-5, with TRBD1 matching 11 bases. CDR1 and CDR2 from the germline V gene are SGHAT and FQDESV (reference sequence). The ends lost 6 bases at V and 5 bases at J; junction bases unmatched: 11. The CDR3 runs to 16 residues. The chain's CDR3 is CASSPRPGQGVETQYF. CDR3 in DNA: TGTGCCAGCAGTCCCCGTCCGGGACAGGGGGTCGAGACCCAGTACTTC.

Regarding this clonotype: A much larger clonotype is one base distant, so this may be a read error. This chain links TRBV6-1 with TRBJ2-3, with 9 bases matching TRBD2. The CDR3 is 16 residues long. The V gene's germline CDR1 is MNHNS and CDR2 SASEGT. CDR3 nucleotides: TGTGACAGCAGGGACAGCGGGGGGTCCAGCACAGATACGCAGTATTTT. This encodes CDSRDSGGSSTDTQYF.

The CDR3 region is CSTIRTGWQETQYF. CDR3 sequence (DNA): TGCAGTACTATCAGGACAGGGTGGCAAGAGACCCAGTACTTC. The chain employs TRBV20-1 and TRBJ2-5; 8 nucleotides match TRBD1. Germline CDR1 and CDR2: DFQATT and SNEGSKA (reference sequence). V shed 8 bases, J shed 2 bases, and the junction held 10 bases outside the gene matches. The CDR3 has 14 amino acids.

This clonotype was recorded many times. The rearrangement links TRBV11-1 to TRBJ2-3; D gene uncertain. The V and J ends lost 3 bases and 2 bases respectively, with 9 bases between them. Germline CDR1 SGHAT, CDR2 FQDESV (reference sequence). The CDR3 consists of 14 residues. The CDR3 here is CASSFPRITDTQYF. CDR3 bases: TGTGCCAGCAGCTTTCCTCGGATCACAGATACGCAGTATTTT.

This clonotype was counted a few times. The chain couples TRBV4-2 to TRBJ2-1; D tentatively reads TRBD1 or TRBD2 (5 bases each). Trimming shortened V by 0 bases and J by 6 bases, and 15 bases separated the two germline ends. The CDR3 loop spans 16 amino acids. Germline-derived CDR1 and CDR2 are LGHNA and YNFKEQ. The CDR3 region has the DNA TGTGCCAGCAGCCAAGATCCGGGACCCCGAACCAATGAGCAGTTCTTC. Its protein product is CASSQDPGPRTNEQFF.

This clonotype was seen many times. The chain employs TRBV27 and TRBJ1-6; D is possibly TRBD1 (5 bases). V was shortened by 8 bases and J by 9 bases, with 20 bases between the two germline ends. The germline CDR1 and CDR2 sequences are MNHEY and SMNVEV (reference sequence). The CDR3 length is 15 residues. For the CDR3, the DNA is TGTGCCAGCGGGACCGCCCATTGGGATATTTCACCCCTCCACTTT. This encodes CASGTAHWDISPLHF.

This clonotype has at least ten counts. This sequence joins TRBV20-1 and TRBJ2-3; D may correspond to TRBD1 or TRBD2 (5 bases each). Trimming left V 3 bases short and J 2 bases short, with 24 bases between. Germline assignment: CDR1 DFQATT and CDR2 SNEGSKA (reference sequence). The length of the CDR3 is 18 residues. The CDR3 DNA is TGCAGTGCTAGTGGGCTAGACAACCGAAAGGGACCCACAGATACGCAGTATTTT. It translates to CSASGLDNRKGPTDTQYF.

This clonotype was detected many times. V usage is TRBV11-2 and J usage is TRBJ1-2; 8 bases are shared with TRBD1. This CDR3 contains 13 residues. Trimming removed 1 base from V and 8 bases from J; junction bases left unmatched: 3. Germline V gives CDR1 SGHAT, CDR2 FQNNGV. CDR3 loop: CASSLAAGGGYTF. In DNA, the CDR3 is TGTGCCAGCAGCTTAGCTGCAGGGGGCGGCTACACCTTC. The full variable domain, completed using reference TRBV11-2 and TRBJ1-2, is EAGVAQSPRYKIIEKRQSVAFWCNPISGHATLYWYQQILGQGPKLLIQFQNNGVVDDSQLPKDRFSAERLKGVDSTLKIQPAKLEDSAVYLCASSLAAGGGYTFGSGTRLTVV.

The chain employs TRBV12-3 or TRBV12-4 and TRBJ2-5; D could derive from TRBD1 or TRBD2 (5 bases each). CDR3 size: 14 residues. Trimming left V 2 bases short and J 9 bases short, with 16 bases between. The CDR3 region has the DNA TGTGCCAGCAGTTTAAACCGGGACCCCCAGGCCCAGTACTTC. As protein: CASSLNRDPQAQYF.

There are many counts of this clonotype. The V gene is TRBV3-1, the J gene TRBJ2-3, with 14 bases identical to TRBD2. The CDR3 has 17 residues. The germline V gene has CDR1 LGHDT and CDR2 YNNKEL (reference sequence). V lost 4 bases, J lost 2 bases, and 5 bases stayed unmatched. The CDR3 reads CASSPGLAGDVTDTQYF. The CDR3 DNA sequence: TGTGCCAGCAGCCCGGGACTAGCGGGGGATGTCACAGATACGCAGTATTTT.

This clonotype was seen ten or more times. The genes are TRBV2 and TRBJ1-4; D is undetermined. Per germline, CDR1 SNHLY and CDR2 FYNNEI. The CDR3 runs to 17 residues. V lost 5 bases, J lost 3 bases, and 19 bases lay in between. The CDR3 sequence: CASSSLEALVANEKLFF. CDR3 nucleotide sequence: TGTGCCAGCAGTTCGCTTGAAGCGCTTGTGGCTAATGAAAAACTGTTTTTT.

This clonotype was seen ten or more times. This chain joins TRBV3-1 and TRBJ1-1; no definite D call. The CDR3 is 14 amino acids. Germline values: CDR1 LGHDT, CDR2 YNNKEL (reference sequence). The V and J ends lost 5 bases and 1 base respectively, with 11 bases between them. The CDR3 loop is CASSSRTRNTEAFF. The DNA for the CDR3 is TGTGCCAGCAGCTCCCGGACGAGGAACACTGAAGCTTTCTTT.

About this clonotype itself: One base away lies a much larger clone, so this may be a sequencing read error. The conserved phenylalanine or tryptophan is not found at the CDR3 terminus, so this likely reflects a read error. The J gene is TRBJ1-6, the V gene TRBV3-1; no reliable D call. The germline V gene encodes CDR1 LGHDT and CDR2 YNNKEL (reference sequence). The CDR3 spans 15 residues. Trimming left V 0 bases short and J 7 bases short, with 10 bases between. DNA of the CDR3: TGTGCCAGCAGCCAAGAGGCGGGGTGGAATTCACCCCTCCACCTT. Encoded protein: CASSQEAGWNSPLHL.